A selection of T cell receptor beta chains follows, all from one sample in a study of blood T cells in healthy people across ages. TCRdb reprocessed the 5' RACE reads via MiXCR and lists one record per CDR3 protein. Of roughly 1.7 million distinct CDR3 sequences listed, about 35% are singletons. The sequenced sample consisted of blood. These receptors were collected from a woman in her twenties or thirties in good health. CDR3s include the opening cysteine and the closing phenylalanine or tryptophan. D genes are given only for firm matches. Rows give clone size only sometimes, using once, few, many, or a class for an expanded clone.

D,J,V,size,CDR3,DNA
NA,TRBJ1-1,TRBV29-1,NA,CSVESLVGLSEAFF,TGCAGCGTTGAAAGTTTGGTGGGGCTCAGTGAAGCTTTCTTT
NA,TRBJ1-6,TRBV5-5,NA,CASSLDRDYNSPLHF,TGTGCCAGCAGCTTGGACAGGGACTATAATTCACCCCTCCACTTT
NA,TRBJ1-1,TRBV7-9,once,CASKPTGITEAFF,TGTGCCAGCAAGCCTACAGGGATAACTGAAGCTTTCTTT
TRBD1,TRBJ2-1,TRBV11-1,NA,CANSLGQALNEQFF,TGTGCCAACAGCTTGGGACAGGCTCTCAATGAGCAGTTCTTC
TRBD1,TRBJ2-7,TRBV18,NA,CASSPPDRGEYEQYF,TGTGCCAGCTCACCCCCTGACAGGGGGGAGTACGAGCAGTACTTC
NA,TRBJ2-7,TRBV4-1,few,CASSQVREYEQYF,TGCGCCAGCAGCCAAGTAAGGGAGTACGAGCAGTACTTC
NA,TRBJ1-6,TRBV13,NA,CASSRQRPYSPLHF,TGTGCCAGCAGTCGACAGAGGCCCTACTCACCCCTCCACTTT
TRBD2,TRBJ2-7,TRBV4-2,many,CASSQTGLAALEQYF,TGTGCCAGCAGCCAAACGGGACTAGCGGCCCTCGAGCAGTACTTC
NA,TRBJ2-1,TRBV18,NA,CASSRGFGDEQFF,TGTGCCAGCTCCCGGGGGTTCGGGGATGAGCAGTTCTTC
NA,TRBJ1-6,TRBV3-1,once,CASRGDGDGDLFFNSPLHF,TGTGCCAGCCGCGGGGATGGGGACGGAGACTTATTTTTTAATTCACCCCTCCACTTT
NA,TRBJ2-7,TRBV10-3,few,CAIRRAGAHDSSYEQYF,TGTGCCATCAGGAGGGCGGGCGCCCACGATAGCTCCTACGAGCAGTACTTC
NA,TRBJ2-1,TRBV6-1,few,CASFRANEQFF,TGTGCCAGCTTCAGAGCTAATGAGCAGTTCTTC
TRBD2,TRBJ2-7,TRBV11-3,NA,CAGSTGTSGTYEQYF,TGTGCCGGCAGCACTGGGACTAGCGGCACCTACGAGCAGTACTTC
NA,TRBJ1-2,TRBV24-1,NA,CATSDLTGYTF,TGTGCCACCAGTGATTTAACCGGCTACACCTTC
TRBD1,TRBJ1-2,TRBV4-1,NA,CASSLQTQGQVNYGYTF,TGCGCCAGCAGCCTTCAAACCCAGGGACAGGTTAACTATGGCTACACCTTC
NA,TRBJ1-5,TRBV19,once,CASSIGGLQNQPQHF,TGTGCCAGTAGTATAGGCGGTCTGCAGAATCAGCCCCAGCATTTT
NA,TRBJ2-4,TRBV12-5,few,CASGLVPGPWENIQYF,TGTGCTAGTGGTTTGGTACCCGGACCCTGGGAAAACATTCAGTACTTC
NA,TRBJ2-3,TRBV5-1,NA,CASSHTDTSTDTQYF,TGCGCCAGCAGCCACACAGATACTAGCACAGATACGCAGTATTTT
NA,TRBJ2-3,TRBV29-1,many,CSFSGGRLATDTQYF,TGCAGCTTCTCAGGTGGCCGCCTGGCCACAGATACGCAGTATTTT
NA,TRBJ2-3,TRBV7-3,NA,CASSLSSTGTQYF,TGTGCCAGCAGCCTTTCTAGCACAGGTACGCAGTATTTT
NA,TRBJ1-5,TRBV4-1,NA,CASSQGYGASNQPQHF,TGCGCCAGCAGCCAAGGGTACGGGGCTAGCAATCAGCCCCAGCATTTT
TRBD2,TRBJ2-7,TRBV7-9,few,CASSSPAAGDEQYF,TGTGCCAGCAGCTCCCCCGCGGCGGGGGACGAGCAGTACTTC
TRBD2,TRBJ2-1,TRBV24-1,once,CATSDPRTSGKNEQFF,TGTGCCACCAGTGATCCCCGGACTAGCGGGAAGAATGAGCAGTTCTTC
NA,TRBJ1-2,TRBV11-1,NA,CASSFIGDYGYTF,TGTGCCAGCAGCTTCATCGGTGACTATGGCTACACCTTC
TRBD1,TRBJ1-2,TRBV5-1,NA,CASSYGTGGLRNYGYTF,TGCGCCAGCAGCTATGGGACAGGGGGCTTGAGGAACTATGGCTACACCTTC
TRBD2,TRBJ2-1,TRBV6-6,NA,CASSPTSGRYDEQFF,TGTGCCAGCAGTCCGACTAGCGGGAGGTACGATGAGCAGTTCTTC
TRBD2,TRBJ2-7,TRBV13,NA,CASSSGPKGTSGRSYEQYF,TGTGCCAGCAGCTCTGGCCCCAAAGGGACTAGCGGGAGGTCCTACGAGCAGTACTTC
NA,TRBJ1-1,TRBV30,few,CAWSRGGWTEAFF,TGTGCCTGGAGTAGGGGAGGGTGGACTGAAGCTTTCTTT
NA,TRBJ2-7,TRBV5-1,NA,CASSPQTDYYEQYF,TGCGCCAGCAGCCCACAGACAGATTACTACGAGCAGTACTTC
TRBD1,TRBJ1-2,TRBV25-1,few,CASSGTAPGGNYGYTF,TGTGCCAGCAGTGGGACAGCCCCAGGGGGTAACTATGGCTACACCTTC
NA,TRBJ1-4,TRBV7-8,NA,CASSLDQPATNKKLFF,TGTGCCAGCAGCTTAGACCAGCCCGCAACTAATAAAAAACTGTTTTTT
NA,TRBJ2-1,TRBV29-1,many,CSVDLGTWTNEQFF,TGCAGCGTTGATCTTGGGACCTGGACTAATGAGCAGTTCTTC
TRBD2,TRBJ2-7,TRBV30,NA,CTCRIRGRVIYEQYF,TGTACCTGCCGGATACGCGGGAGGGTAATCTACGAGCAGTACTTC
TRBD1,TRBJ1-2,TRBV2,NA,CASSNGQGYGYTF,TGTGCCAGCAGTAACGGACAGGGGTATGGCTACACCTTC
TRBD1,TRBJ2-1,TRBV29-1,many,CSAGVLEDRGHEQFF,TGCAGCGCCGGTGTCCTCGAGGACAGGGGCCATGAGCAGTTCTTC
NA,TRBJ2-7,TRBV7-9,NA,CASSLPGSRSSYEQYF,TGTGCCAGCAGCCTACCTGGCTCCCGGAGCTCCTACGAGCAGTACTTC
NA,TRBJ1-1,TRBV20-1,NA,CSVGRAGDTEAFF,TGCAGTGTCGGTCGTGCAGGGGACACTGAAGCTTTCTTT
NA,TRBJ2-7,TRBV30,NA,CAWSGGLVEQYF,TGTGCCTGGAGTGGAGGGTTGGTCGAGCAGTACTTC
TRBD1,TRBJ2-1,TRBV7-8,NA,CASSDNRDRALDEQFF,TGTGCCAGCAGCGACAACCGGGACAGGGCCCTTGATGAGCAGTTCTTC